One TCR beta chain is described in this entry. Its target is unknown. Extracted RNA was reverse transcribed into cDNA, the sequencing template. Assay: immunoSEQ multiplex PCR; the TCRdb copy retains only in-frame clones and omits some. The table lists about 120,000 clones, less than 75% of them singletons. This specimen comes from a study of CD8+ T cells in alopecia areata. Background on the study: At a dose of 5 to 10 mg twice daily, oral tofacitinib was given to treated patients. Treated patients' severity was scored by percentage of affected scalp area. Broader study findings: On tofacitinib, scalp and blood still held many of the expanded lesional clones.

CDR1 is SQVTM, CDR2 ANQGSEA, per germline. The CDR3 totals 14 residues. V lost 6 bases and J lost 3, with 18 bases in between. As for treatment: oral pan-JAK inhibitor, 5-10 mg twice daily. PBMCs yielded sorted CD4+ and CD8+ T cells. Sequences were derived from CD8+ T cells sorted from blood, sampled at week 4, from a patient treated with tofacitinib. The chain carries TRBV29-1 and TRBJ2-7; D might be TRBD2 (6 bases). The receptor was derived from a human donor with alopecia areata. CDR3 sequence (DNA): TGCAGCGTGGAAATAGCGGACGGGTTCTACGAGCAGTACTTC. This codes for CSVEIADGFYEQYF.